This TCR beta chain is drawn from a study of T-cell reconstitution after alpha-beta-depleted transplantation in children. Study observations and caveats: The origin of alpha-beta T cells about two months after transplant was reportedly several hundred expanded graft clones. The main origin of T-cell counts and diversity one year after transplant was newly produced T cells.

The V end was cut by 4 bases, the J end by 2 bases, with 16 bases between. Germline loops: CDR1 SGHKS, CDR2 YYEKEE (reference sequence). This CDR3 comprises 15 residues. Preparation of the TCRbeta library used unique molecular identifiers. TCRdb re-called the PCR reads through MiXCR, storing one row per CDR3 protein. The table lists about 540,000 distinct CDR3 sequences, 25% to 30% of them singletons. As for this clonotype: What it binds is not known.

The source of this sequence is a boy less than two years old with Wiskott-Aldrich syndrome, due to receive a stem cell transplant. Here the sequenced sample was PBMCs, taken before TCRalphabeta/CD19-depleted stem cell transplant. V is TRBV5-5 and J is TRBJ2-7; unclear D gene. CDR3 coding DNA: TGTGCCAGCAGCCCCGGAAGTGGTCCGACCTACGAGCAGTACTTC. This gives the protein CASSPGSGPTYEQYF.